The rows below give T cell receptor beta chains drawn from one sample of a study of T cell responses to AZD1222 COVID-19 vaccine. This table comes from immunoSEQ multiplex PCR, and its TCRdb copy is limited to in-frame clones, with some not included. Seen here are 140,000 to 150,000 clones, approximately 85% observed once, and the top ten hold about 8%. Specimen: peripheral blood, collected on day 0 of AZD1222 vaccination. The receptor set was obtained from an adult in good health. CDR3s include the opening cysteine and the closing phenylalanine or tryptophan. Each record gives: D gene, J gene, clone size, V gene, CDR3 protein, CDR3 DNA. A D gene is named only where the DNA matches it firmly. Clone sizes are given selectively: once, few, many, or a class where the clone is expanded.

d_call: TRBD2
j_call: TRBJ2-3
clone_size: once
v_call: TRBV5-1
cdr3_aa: CASSFDVGGGTDTQYF
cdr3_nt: TGCGCCAGCAGCTTCGATGTGGGAGGGGGCACAGATACGCAGTATTTT

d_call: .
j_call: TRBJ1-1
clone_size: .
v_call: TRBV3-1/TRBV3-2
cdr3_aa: CASSQGGQGWTEAFF
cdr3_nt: TGTGCCAGCAGCCAAGGAGGGCAGGGCTGGACTGAAGCTTTCTTT

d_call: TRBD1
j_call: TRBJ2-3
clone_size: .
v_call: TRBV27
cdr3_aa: CASSSGGPDTQYF
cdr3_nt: TGTGCCAGCAGTTCAGGGGGCCCAGATACGCAGTATTTT

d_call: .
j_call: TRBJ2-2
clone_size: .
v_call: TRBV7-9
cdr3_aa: CASSPIGIFTGELFF
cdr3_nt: TGTGCCAGCAGCCCCATCGGTATATTCACCGGGGAGCTGTTTTTT

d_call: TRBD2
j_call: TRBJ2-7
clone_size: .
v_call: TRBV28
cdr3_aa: CASRRTSGLYEQYF
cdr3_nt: TGTGCCAGCAGGCGGACTAGCGGGTTATACGAGCAGTACTTC

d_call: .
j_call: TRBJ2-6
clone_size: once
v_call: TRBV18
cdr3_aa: CASSPRGIPGANVLTF
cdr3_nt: TGTGCCAGCTCACCCAGGGGCATCCCGGGGGCCAACGTCCTGACTTTC

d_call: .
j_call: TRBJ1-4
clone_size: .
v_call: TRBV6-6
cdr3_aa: CASSYPRNQGEKLFF
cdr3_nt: TGTGCCAGCAGTTACCCCCGGAATCAGGGTGAAAAACTGTTTTTT

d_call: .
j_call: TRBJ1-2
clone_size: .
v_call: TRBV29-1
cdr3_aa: CSVFSPPGRGGYTF
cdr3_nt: TGCAGCGTCTTCTCACCCCCGGGCAGGGGAGGCTACACCTTC

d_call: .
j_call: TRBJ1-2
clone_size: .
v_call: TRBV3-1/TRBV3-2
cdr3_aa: CASTGAPNYGYTF
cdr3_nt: TGTGCCAGCACTGGGGCTCCTAACTATGGCTACACCTTC

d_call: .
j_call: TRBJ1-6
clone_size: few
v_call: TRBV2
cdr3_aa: CASEGGTHSPLHF
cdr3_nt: TGTGCCAGCGAGGGCGGCACGCATTCACCCCTCCACTTT

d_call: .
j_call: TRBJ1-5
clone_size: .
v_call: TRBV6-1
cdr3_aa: CASTGAGGLFNQPQHF
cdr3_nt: TGTGCCAGCACTGGAGCGGGGGGACTATTCAATCAGCCCCAGCATTTT

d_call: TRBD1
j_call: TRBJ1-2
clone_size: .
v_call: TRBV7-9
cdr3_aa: CASSFDGTGLSYGYTF
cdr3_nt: TGTGCCAGCAGCTTCGACGGGACAGGCCTCTCCTATGGCTACACCTTC

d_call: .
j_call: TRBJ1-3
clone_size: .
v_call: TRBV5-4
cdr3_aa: CALRRGMSGDTIYF
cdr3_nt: TGTGCCCTCCGTCGAGGGATGAGTGGGGACACCATATATTTT

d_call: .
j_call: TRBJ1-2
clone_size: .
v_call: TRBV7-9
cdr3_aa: CASRPQELYGYTF
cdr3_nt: TGTGCCAGCAGACCCCAGGAGCTGTATGGCTACACCTTC

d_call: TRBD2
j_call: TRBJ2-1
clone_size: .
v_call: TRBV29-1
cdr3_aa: CSVVERGSGEQFF
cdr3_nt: TGCAGCGTTGTTGAGCGGGGGTCGGGTGAGCAGTTCTTC

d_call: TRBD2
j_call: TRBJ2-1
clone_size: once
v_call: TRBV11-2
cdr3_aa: CASSLDLGLAVYNEQFF
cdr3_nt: TGTGCCAGCAGCTTAGATCTAGGGCTAGCGGTTTACAATGAGCAGTTCTTC

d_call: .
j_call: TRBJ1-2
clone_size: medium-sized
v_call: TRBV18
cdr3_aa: CASSPEGLRGYTF
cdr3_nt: TGTGCCAGCTCACCAGAAGGGCTTAGGGGCTACACCTTC

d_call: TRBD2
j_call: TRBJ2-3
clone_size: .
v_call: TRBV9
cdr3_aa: CASSEQRGATDTQYF
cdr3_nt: TGTGCCAGCAGCGAGCAGCGGGGGGCTACAGATACGCAGTATTTT

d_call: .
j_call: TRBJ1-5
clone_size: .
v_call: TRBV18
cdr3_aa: CASSPARGNQPQHF
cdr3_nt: TGTGCCAGCTCACCAGCAAGGGGGAATCAGCCCCAGCATTTT

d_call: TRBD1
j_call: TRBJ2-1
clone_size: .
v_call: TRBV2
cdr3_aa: CASSPGQGVKDEQFF
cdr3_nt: TGTGCCAGCAGCCCGGGACAGGGGGTGAAAGATGAGCAGTTCTTC

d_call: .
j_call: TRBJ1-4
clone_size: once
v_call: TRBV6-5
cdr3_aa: CASGDAINEKLFF
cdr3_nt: TGTGCCAGTGGGGACGCCATTAATGAAAAACTGTTTTTT

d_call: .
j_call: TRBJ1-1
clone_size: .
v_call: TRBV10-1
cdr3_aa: CASSEQGNTEAFF
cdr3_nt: TGCGCCAGCAGTGAGCAAGGGAACACTGAAGCTTTCTTT

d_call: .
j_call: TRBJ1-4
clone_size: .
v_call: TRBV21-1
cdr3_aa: CASSKEEGRKGEKLFF
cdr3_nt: TGTGCCAGCAGCAAAGAGGAAGGCCGGAAAGGTGAAAAACTGTTTTTT

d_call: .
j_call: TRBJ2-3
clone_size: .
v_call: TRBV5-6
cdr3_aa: CASSLTLLTDTQYF
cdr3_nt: TGTGCCAGCAGCCTGACCTTACTCACAGATACGCAGTATTTT

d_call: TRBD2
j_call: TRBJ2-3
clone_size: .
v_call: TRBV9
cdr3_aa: CASSLTSGGPLTDTQYF
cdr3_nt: TGTGCCAGCAGCCTGACTAGCGGGGGGCCTCTCACAGATACGCAGTATTTT

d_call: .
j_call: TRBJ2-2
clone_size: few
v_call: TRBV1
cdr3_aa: CTSSQEANTGELFF
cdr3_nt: TGCACCAGCAGCCAAGAGGCCAACACCGGGGAGCTGTTTTTT

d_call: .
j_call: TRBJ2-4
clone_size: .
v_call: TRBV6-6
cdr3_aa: CATNSGTQGNIQYF
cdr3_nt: TGTGCCACAAATTCAGGGACGCAGGGGAACATTCAGTACTTC

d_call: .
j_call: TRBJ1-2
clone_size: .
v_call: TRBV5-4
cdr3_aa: CASSRTAGGGYTF
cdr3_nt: TGTGCCAGCAGCAGGACAGCCGGAGGAGGCTACACCTTC

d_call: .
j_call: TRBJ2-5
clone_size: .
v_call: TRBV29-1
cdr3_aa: CSSNRGQGETQYF
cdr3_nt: TGCAGCTCGAACCGGGGGCAGGGTGAGACCCAGTACTTC

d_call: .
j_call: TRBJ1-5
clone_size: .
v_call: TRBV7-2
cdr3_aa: CASSLVSSNQPQHF
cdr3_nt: TGTGCCAGCAGCTTAGTATCCAGCAATCAGCCCCAGCATTTT

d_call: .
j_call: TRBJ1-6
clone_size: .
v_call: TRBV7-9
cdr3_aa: CASSLVPNVGAHSPLHF
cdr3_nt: TGTGCCAGCAGCTTAGTGCCTAACGTCGGGGCCCATTCACCCCTCCACTTT

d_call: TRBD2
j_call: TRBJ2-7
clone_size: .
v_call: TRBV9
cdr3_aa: CASSGSGHYEQYF
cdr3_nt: TGTGCCAGCAGCGGTAGCGGGCACTACGAGCAGTACTTC

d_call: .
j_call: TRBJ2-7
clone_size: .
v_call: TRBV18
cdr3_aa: CASSPQASDPSSGVSYEQYF
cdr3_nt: TGTGCCAGCTCTCCCCAAGCTTCCGACCCTTCCTCAGGGGTCTCCTACGAGCAGTACTTC

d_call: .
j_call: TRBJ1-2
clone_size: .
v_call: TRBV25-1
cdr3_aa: CASSESPTGLYNYGYTF
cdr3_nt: TGTGCCAGCAGTGAATCCCCCACAGGGCTGTATAACTATGGCTACACCTTC

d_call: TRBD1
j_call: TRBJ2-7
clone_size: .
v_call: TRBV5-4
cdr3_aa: CASSLRTGSDEQYF
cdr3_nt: TGTGCCAGCAGCCTCCGGACAGGGTCGGACGAGCAGTACTTC

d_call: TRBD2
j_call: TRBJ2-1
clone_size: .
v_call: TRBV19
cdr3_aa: CASTPRREGNEQFF
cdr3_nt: TGTGCCAGTACTCCACGGCGGGAGGGGAATGAGCAGTTCTTC

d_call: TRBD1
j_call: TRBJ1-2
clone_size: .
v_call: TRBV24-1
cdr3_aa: CATSDPTGEVGYGYTF
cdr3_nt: TGTGCCACCAGTGATCCCACAGGGGAAGTCGGGTATGGCTACACCTTC

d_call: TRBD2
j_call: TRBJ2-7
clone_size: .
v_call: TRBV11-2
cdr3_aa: CASRNPISGGFYEQYF
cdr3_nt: TGTGCCAGCAGAAATCCGATTAGCGGGGGCTTTTACGAGCAGTACTTC

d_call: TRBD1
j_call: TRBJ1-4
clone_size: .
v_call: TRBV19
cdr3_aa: CASSPGPRTGFSEKLFF
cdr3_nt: TGTGCCAGTAGTCCAGGCCCCCGGACAGGGTTTAGTGAAAAACTGTTTTTT

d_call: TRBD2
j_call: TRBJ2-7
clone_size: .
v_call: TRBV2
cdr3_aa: CASRLGLAGGDEQYF
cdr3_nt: TGTGCCAGCAGGTTGGGACTAGCGGGAGGGGACGAGCAGTACTTC

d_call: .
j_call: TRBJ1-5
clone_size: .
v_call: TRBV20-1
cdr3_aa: CSASTHGEGSQPQHF
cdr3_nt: TGCAGTGCTAGTACGCATGGGGAGGGCTCGCAGCCCCAGCATTTT

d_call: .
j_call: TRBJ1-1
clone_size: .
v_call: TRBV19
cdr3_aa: CASSLWSGLNTEAFF
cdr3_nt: TGTGCCAGTAGTCTCTGGTCAGGTTTGAACACTGAAGCTTTCTTT

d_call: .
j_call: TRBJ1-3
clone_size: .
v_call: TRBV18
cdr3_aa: CASSPSPGMAGNTIYF
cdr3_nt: TGTGCCAGCTCACCTTCGCCGGGGATGGCAGGAAACACCATATATTTT

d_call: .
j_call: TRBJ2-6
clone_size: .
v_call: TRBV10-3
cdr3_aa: CAISQQGGSGANVLTF
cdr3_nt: TGTGCCATCAGTCAACAGGGAGGCTCTGGGGCCAACGTCCTGACTTTC

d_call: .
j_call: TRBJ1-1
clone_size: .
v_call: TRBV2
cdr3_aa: CASSLVGTEGEAFF
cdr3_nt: TGTGCCAGCAGCCTTGTGGGGACCGAGGGTGAAGCTTTCTTT

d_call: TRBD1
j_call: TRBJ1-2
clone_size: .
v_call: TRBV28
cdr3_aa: CASSLDRGRGYTF
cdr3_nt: TGTGCCAGCAGCCTCGACAGGGGCCGAGGCTACACCTTC